This note documents a single TCR beta chain sequence. Its antigen is not known. The data derive from a study of response to subunit inactivated influenza vaccine. TCRdb passed the RT-PCR reads through MiXCR, listing each CDR3 protein once. This table has more than 450,000 distinct CDR3 sequences, 12% appearing once. Germline CDR1 is MNHEY and CDR2 is SMNVEV (reference sequence). V dropped 6 bases and J dropped 4 bases, with 18 bases sitting between them. There are 16 residues in the CDR3. Broader study findings: With each seasonal influenza vaccination, the authors suggested, few new T cells are recruited.

Source: PBMCs from blood, taken on the day of vaccination. The rearrangement uses TRBV27 and TRBJ1-4; tentative D call: TRBD1 (6 bases). The TCR sequence derives from a man aged 50 or older who received an inactivated influenza vaccine. The CDR3 region is CASSRSGQSLNEKLFF. The CDR3 coding sequence is TGTGCCAGCAGCCGATCCGGACAGTCGCTTAATGAAAAACTGTTTTTT.